The 17 T cell receptor beta chains given below trace back to one sample, sequenced in a study of blood T cells in healthy people across ages. Combining a sample-barcoded 5' primer with a J-beta primer mix, a second PCR ran for about 7 to 12 cycles. TCRdb independently ran MiXCR on the 5' RACE reads; one entry per CDR3 protein. The profile shows about 650,000 distinct CDR3 sequences, roughly 30% of them singletons. Sequenced material: blood. The receptors were gathered from a woman over 75 in good health.

This chain uses TRBV27 with TRBJ2-7, with D perhaps matching TRBD1 (6 bases). The J call could be wrong; TRBJ2-5 is a better fit for the DNA end. CDR1 is MNHEY and CDR2 is SMNVEV in the germline V gene (reference sequence). This CDR3 has 13 amino acids. The CDR3 sequence is CASSSWGRETQYF. The CDR3 coding sequence is TGTGCCAGCAGTAGCTGGGGGCGGGAGACCCAGTACTTC.

The chain joins TRBV7-3 to TRBJ2-2; the D is unclear. Germline V gene lookup returns CDR1 SGHTA and CDR2 FQGTGA. The CDR3 covers 15 residues. V lost 4 bases to trimming and J lost 1 base, with 10 bases between them. The CDR3 is CASSSGPKNTGELFF. In DNA, the CDR3 is TGTGCCAGCAGCTCCGGACCGAAGAACACCGGGGAGCTGTTTTTT.

Details on this clonotype: A read error may be the cause here, since a much bigger clone is one base away. The chain couples TRBV6-1 to TRBJ2-5; 10 bases are shared with TRBD2. This CDR3 is built from 16 residues. CDR1 is MNHNS, CDR2 SASEGT, per germline. As DNA, the CDR3 is TGTGCCAGCAGTGAAGAGGTTAGCGGGGGGCAAGGGACCCAGTACTTC. Its translation: CASSEEVSGGQGTQYF.

The J gene is TRBJ1-2, the V gene TRBV29-1; D is undetermined. The V gene lost 5 bases and the J gene lost 8 bases, with 15 bases spanning the gap. This CDR3 contains 12 residues. Germline CDR1 SQVTM, CDR2 ANQGSEA. The CDR3 DNA reads TGCAGCGTTAGCCTGGTGGGCGGGGGCTACACCTTC. Protein product: CSVSLVGGGYTF.

This clonotype showed up just a few times. The V gene is TRBV19, the J gene TRBJ1-5; the D gene is possibly TRBD1 (5 bases). The V end was cut by 9 bases, the J end by 3 bases, with 12 bases between. There are 13 residues in the CDR3. Germline lookup yields CDR1 LNHDA and CDR2 SQIVND (reference sequence). In DNA, the CDR3 is TGTGCCAGCCGGGACGGCTACAATCAGCCCCAGCATTTT. Translating it yields CASRDGYNQPQHF.

The CDR3 DNA sequence: TGTGCCTGTCCTAGGGGACTAGCGGGGGGACCCAATGAGCAGTACTTC. Translation gives CACPRGLAGGPNEQYF. The chain is built from TRBV2 and TRBJ2-1; 15 bases align to TRBD2. The J call is uncertain, as TRBJ2-7 better fits the DNA end. The V gene's germline CDR1 is SNHLY and CDR2 FYNNEI. CDR3 length equals 16 residues.

V gene TRBV7-9 combines with J gene TRBJ1-1, with D unresolved. Germline V gene data show CDR1 as SEHNR and CDR2 as FQNEAQ (reference sequence). The CDR3 covers 13 residues. With 8 bases removed from V and 0 bases from J, the gap between germline ends came to 10 bases. The CDR3 loop is CASGAGLNTEAFF. DNA of the CDR3: TGTGCCAGCGGTGCGGGGTTGAACACTGAAGCTTTCTTT.

This clonotype was observed a few times. A read error may produce the germline difference seen at one junction end. The genes are TRBV27 and TRBJ2-7; 11 bases map to TRBD2. The CDR3 length is 15 residues. Germline V gene data show CDR1 as MNHEY and CDR2 as SMNVEV (reference sequence). CDR3 protein: CACSQTSGVSYEQYF. The DNA for the CDR3 is TGTGCCTGCAGCCAGACTAGCGGGGTTTCCTACGAGCAGTACTTC.

The CDR3 bases are TGCAGCGTGGTTTTCGGGGGCCCCGGGGAGCTGTTTTTT. Translation: CSVVFGGPGELFF. V usage is TRBV29-1 and J usage is TRBJ2-2; D tentatively reads TRBD1 or TRBD2 (6 bases each). V was clipped by 6 bases and J by 6 bases, with 14 bases between them. The germline CDR1 and CDR2 sequences are SQVTM and ANQGSEA. The CDR3 length is 13 residues.

This clonotype was detected only once. This clone may be a read error of a much larger clone one base away. The chain carries TRBV3-1 and TRBJ2-5; tentatively, D is TRBD1 or TRBD2 (6 bases each). The germline CDR1 and CDR2 sequences are LGHDT and YNNKEL (reference sequence). This CDR3 comprises 15 residues. V was shortened by 4 bases and J by 5 bases, with 17 bases between the two germline ends. The CDR3 sequence: CASSRTRGRGETQYF. In nucleotides, the CDR3 is TGTGCCAGCAGCCGGACGCGGGGAAGGGGGGAGACCCAGTACTTC.

In this sample, this clonotype turned up a few times. The chain has TRBV6-2 or TRBV6-3 and TRBJ1-5; unclear D gene. Germline V CDR1 and CDR2: MNHEY, SVGEGT. This CDR3 has 13 residues. V was shortened by 2 bases and J by 9 bases, with 11 bases between the two germline ends. The CDR3: CASSYQDWRPQHF. The CDR3 DNA sequence: TGTGCCAGCAGTTACCAGGACTGGCGGCCCCAGCATTTT.

This clonotype appeared many times. The J gene is TRBJ2-3, the V gene TRBV9, with TRBD2 matching 7 bases. The germline V gene has CDR1 SGDLS and CDR2 YYNGEE. The CDR3 totals 16 residues. The V gene end was trimmed by 0 bases and the J gene end by 2 bases; junction bases not matched to a gene: 6. DNA of the CDR3: TGTGCCAGCAGCGTAGATGCGGGGGACTCCACAGATACGCAGTATTTT. Translation: CASSVDAGDSTDTQYF.

About this clonotype: This may arise from a read error, as a much more abundant clone is one base away. The genes are TRBV20-1 and TRBJ2-5; D not resolved. Germline values: CDR1 DFQATT, CDR2 SNEGSKA (reference sequence). V shed 5 bases and J shed 11 bases, with 21 bases lying between them. This CDR3 contains 13 residues. The CDR3 here is CSALRANLNEQYF. CDR3 coding DNA: TGCAGTGCTCTAAGGGCCAATCTCAATGAGCAGTACTTC.

This clonotype was recorded a few times. Being one base from a much bigger clone, this may be a read error. This chain connects TRBV12-3 or TRBV12-4 to TRBJ2-3; possible D gene TRBD1, 6 bases. This CDR3 spans 17 amino acids. This CDR3 reads CASSHDRTGYSTDAQYF. The DNA for the CDR3 is TGTGCCAGCAGTCACGACAGGACCGGATATAGCACAGATGCGCAGTATTTT.

About this clonotype itself: A clone one base away is much larger, so this may be a read error. The DNA of the CDR3 is TGTGCCGGCAGCCCGGGGGCCAGGGGGCGTTTGGATACGCAGTATTTT. Translating gives CAGSPGARGRLDTQYF. The chain couples TRBV7-9 to TRBJ2-3, with 8 bases lining up with TRBD1. CDR1 is SEHNR and CDR2 is FQNEAQ in the germline V gene (reference sequence). The length of the CDR3 is 16 residues. Supplemented by reference TRBV7-9 and TRBJ2-3, the full variable domain reads DTGVSQNPRHKITKRGQNVTFRCDPISEHNRLYWYRQTLGQGPEFLTYFQNEAQLEKSRLLSDRFSAERPKGSFSTLEIQRTEQGDSAMYLCAGSPGARGRLDTQYFGPGTRLTVL.

V usage is TRBV24-1 and J usage is TRBJ2-3; 11 bases are a match to TRBD1. Germline assignment: CDR1 KGHDR and CDR2 SFDVKD. V was pared by 2 bases and J by 7 bases, with 4 bases of the junction left unmatched. CDR3 length: 15 amino acids. DNA of the CDR3: TGTGCCACCAGTGATTCCGGGACAGGGGGAAATACGCAGTATTTT. Its translation: CATSDSGTGGNTQYF.

Concerning this clonotype: It may be a read error: a sequence one base away is much more abundant. The V call is TRBV5-4, the J call TRBJ2-1; 10 bases are shared with TRBD1. The CDR3 is 15 residues long. V trimming: 4 bases; J trimming: 8 bases; junction bases outside the gene matches: 9. Germline V lookup: CDR1 SGHNT, CDR2 YYREEE (reference sequence). CDR3 amino acids: CASSRRTGGCDEQFF. The CDR3 DNA follows: TGTGCCAGCAGCCGGCGGACAGGGGGATGCGATGAGCAGTTCTTC.